What follows are 9 T cell receptor beta chains derived from one specimen sequenced in a study of T cell repertoires in cytomegalovirus infection (dated by TCRdb to between 2019 and 2020). Their cognate antigens are unknown. The instrument given in TCRdb is Illumina HiSeq 1500. TCRdb trimmed the raw reads at Q25, called clones with MiXCR and kept productive beta chains. CDR3 protein sequences are deduplicated, and each keeps its most common genes and DNA. The sample table holds about 570,000 distinct CDR3 sequences, of which roughly 42% were seen once. The ten top clones hold around 48% of the sample. Reading the label with the study, this specimen's treatment or condition is: in vitro stimulation with specific CMV peptide epitopes to enrich CMV-specific T cells. Source: cultured PBMCs, taken from culture after CMV antigen stimulation. These receptors all stem from a human donor in good health (CMV status not recorded). Some clones in this sample may be carry-over from other donors' samples.

The V gene is TRBV19, the J gene TRBJ1-3; no reliable D call. The V end lost 5 bases, the J end lost 4 bases, and 18 bases lay between the germline ends. The CDR3 has 16 residues. Germline V gene lookup returns CDR1 LNHDA and CDR2 SQIVND (reference sequence). The DNA for the CDR3 is TGTGCCAGTAGTTCGGGGAGCTGGTTGGGAGGAAACACCATATATTTT. Its translation is CASSSGSWLGGNTIYF. Based on the CDR3 plus reference TRBV19 and TRBJ1-3, the full variable domain is DGGITQSPKYLFRKEGQNVTLSCEQNLNHDAMYWYRQDPGQGLRLIYYSQIVNDFQKGDIAEGYSVSREKKESFPLTVTSAQKNPTAFYLCASSSGSWLGGNTIYFGEGSWLTVV.

The chain is built from TRBV5-1 and TRBJ2-3; D might be TRBD1 or TRBD2, each matching 6 bases. Germline-derived CDR1 and CDR2 are SGHRS and YFSETQ. Deletions cut 4 bases from V and 4 bases from J, with 13 bases between. CDR3 length: 14 residues. The CDR3 sequence: CASSAGGEADTQYF. CDR3 bases: TGCGCCAGCAGCGCCGGGGGCGAAGCAGATACGCAGTATTTT.

The V and J genes are TRBV11-1 and TRBJ2-7, with 7 bases aligning to TRBD1. The CDR3 length is 15 residues. The germline V gene encodes CDR1 SGHAT and CDR2 FQDESV (reference sequence). V trimming: 5 bases; J trimming: 7 bases; junction bases outside the gene matches: 14. The CDR3 spells CASSLWGQRAGEQYF. The CDR3 DNA is TGTGCCAGCAGCCTCTGGGGACAGAGAGCTGGGGAGCAGTACTTC.

The table lists this clonotype with a few counts. The chain employs TRBV5-1 and TRBJ2-1, with TRBD1 matching 7 bases. CDR3 length equals 15 residues. Trimming took 3 bases from V and 4 from J; bases not matched to a gene: 7. Germline CDR1 reads SGHRS; CDR2 reads YFSETQ. The CDR3 region has the DNA TGCGCCAGCAGCTCGGCACCGGGACAGTACAATGAGCAGTTCTTC. This sequence encodes CASSSAPGQYNEQFF.

The chain combines TRBV5-4 with TRBJ2-3; D may be TRBD1 (6 bases). Germline loops: CDR1 SGHNT, CDR2 YYREEE (reference sequence). The CDR3 covers 12 residues. Trimming pared 6 bases from V and 10 bases from J, leaving 15 bases between. The CDR3 region has the DNA TGTGCCAGCATTTTCGAAGGGGGACCGCAGTATTTT. This translates into CASIFEGGPQYF.

V gene TRBV6-1 combines with J gene TRBJ2-7; the D gene is possibly TRBD2 (5 bases). Trimming took off 6 bases at V and 2 bases at J, with 14 bases between the two ends. The CDR3 covers 14 residues. Per germline, CDR1 MNHNS and CDR2 SASEGT. CDR3 nucleotide sequence: TGTGCCAGCAGAAAACCATCCGGGACCTACGAGCAGTACTTC. Translated: CASRKPSGTYEQYF.

This clonotype was counted a few times. The chain carries TRBV5-8 and TRBJ1-1; D unresolved. Germline V gene data show CDR1 as SGHTS and CDR2 as YDEGEE. V gave up 2 bases and J gave up 4 bases, with 15 bases separating them. There are 15 residues in the CDR3. CDR3 DNA: TGTGCCAGCAGCTTTCAACAATACATCTCCACTGAAGCTTTCTTT. Protein: CASSFQQYISTEAFF.

This chain links TRBV6-6 with TRBJ2-3; TRBD2 agrees at 7 bases. Germline lookup yields CDR1 MNHNY and CDR2 SVGAGI (reference sequence). The CDR3 consists of 14 residues. With 2 bases clipped from V and 2 bases from J, the junction kept 1 base outside the gene matches. The DNA of the CDR3 is TGTGCCAGCAGTTACGGGACTACCACAGATACGCAGTATTTT. Protein product: CASSYGTTTDTQYF.

There are a few counts of this clonotype. The V gene is TRBV7-8, the J gene TRBJ2-1; 9 positions agree with TRBD1. The CDR3 is made up of 14 amino acids. Trimming at V came to 7 bases and at J to 6 bases, leaving 7 bases not matched to a gene. Germline V gives CDR1 SGHVS, CDR2 FQNEAQ. This CDR3 reads CASMRDRVFNEQFF. CDR3 nucleotide sequence: TGTGCCAGCATGAGGGACAGGGTTTTCAATGAGCAGTTCTTC.